The 27 T cell receptor beta chains listed next were all sequenced from one sample in a study of coeliac disease. Findings of the study overall: Control samples showed higher TRB and TRG clonality than intraepithelial and lamina propria samples in active celiac disease.

Some clones are missing from TCRdb's copy, which holds only in-frame ones; the method was immunoSEQ multiplex PCR. This sample has around 4,100 clones; roughly two thirds occur once, and the top ten carry about 14%. Antigens for these TCRs are unknown. The sequenced sample consisted of intraepithelial lymphocytes from the gut. Source of these receptors: a woman aged 18-30 years with active celiac disease.

The V gene is TRBV28, the J gene TRBJ2-7; 9 positions match TRBD2. V lost 2 bases and J lost 2; bases outside the gene matches: 4. The CDR3 contains 15 residues. CDR1 is MDHEN and CDR2 is SYDVKM in the germline V gene. The CDR3 loop is CASSLVTSGTYEQYV. The DNA for the CDR3 is TGTGCCAGCAGTTTAGTGACTAGCGGTACCTACGAGCAGTACGTC.

Here the CDR3 DNA reads TGTGCCAGCAGCCCCCCCGCGGCAAACACTGAAGCTTTCTTT. Encoded protein: CASSPPAANTEAFF. The chain links TRBV9 to TRBJ1-1; no firm D call. Per germline, CDR1 SGDLS and CDR2 YYNGEE. This CDR3 is 14 amino acids long. Trimming pared 4 bases from V and 2 bases from J, leaving 12 bases between.

The chain has TRBV9 and TRBJ1-1; the match to TRBD1 covers 7 bases. The CDR3 loop spans 13 amino acids. The V and J ends lost 3 bases and 6 bases, in that order; junction bases with no gene match: 5. Germline loops: CDR1 SGDLS, CDR2 YYNGEE. Written as DNA, the CDR3 is TGTGCCAGCAGCGCCTGGGACAGATCTGAAGCTTTCTTT. Its translation: CASSAWDRSEAFF.

The V call is TRBV7-3, the J call TRBJ2-1; TRBD1 agrees at 9 bases. Trimming cost V 2 bases and J 4 bases; bases outside gene matches: 3. The CDR3 length is 15 residues. Germline CDR1 reads SGHTA; CDR2 reads FQGTGA. CDR3 sequence: CASSLVGQGYNEQFF. CDR3 DNA sequence: TGTGCCAGCAGCTTAGTGGGACAGGGATACAATGAGCAGTTCTTC.

This clone was seen a few times. V is TRBV27 and J is TRBJ1-2; D is uncertain. The ends were cut back, 2 bases at V and 5 bases at J, with 12 bases in the middle. The CDR3 sequence is 14 residues long. In germline, CDR1 is MNHEY, CDR2 SMNVEV (reference sequence). CDR3 in amino acids: CASSLQYSNYGYTF. The CDR3 DNA is TGTGCCAGCAGTTTACAGTACAGCAATTATGGCTACACCTTC.

The V gene is TRBV5-5, the J gene TRBJ2-7, with D perhaps matching TRBD1 (6 bases). The CDR3 has 14 amino acids. Germline V gives CDR1 SGHKS, CDR2 YYEKEE (reference sequence). V gave up 3 bases and J gave up 2 bases, with 12 bases separating them. The CDR3 DNA follows: TGTGCCAGCAGCTCGCCGGGACAAACCTACGAGCAGTACTTC. As protein: CASSSPGQTYEQYF.

This sequence joins TRBV2 and TRBJ2-3, with TRBD2 matching 8 bases. V trimming: 4 bases; J trimming: 5 bases; junction bases outside the gene matches: 8. Germline values: CDR1 SNHLY, CDR2 FYNNEI. The CDR3 is 15 residues long. The CDR3 sequence: CASSGPGGAGDTQYF. DNA of the CDR3: TGTGCCAGCAGTGGGCCGGGGGGGGCCGGAGATACGCAGTATTTT.

As DNA, the CDR3 is TGTGCCAGCATGAGGGTTGAAGGGAAAAACATTCAGTACTTC. Translating it yields CASMRVEGKNIQYF. This chain connects TRBV6-1 to TRBJ2-4; tentative D call: TRBD2 (5 bases). CDR1 is MNHNS and CDR2 is SASEGT in the germline V gene. This CDR3 has 14 amino acids. Trimming removed 7 bases from V and 4 bases from J, with 14 bases in between.

The chain uses TRBV28 and TRBJ1-4; possible D gene TRBD1, 5 bases. Trimming cost V 5 bases and J 7 bases, with 8 bases left between them. The CDR3 runs 12 residues. CDR1 is MDHEN, CDR2 SYDVKM, per germline. CDR3 amino acids: CASSVGGEKLFF. The CDR3 DNA reads as TGTGCCAGCAGTGTGGGGGGTGAAAAACTGTTTTTT. The full variable domain, its missing parts supplied by reference TRBV28 and TRBJ1-4, is DVKVTQSSRYLVKRTGEKVFLECVQDMDHENMFWYRQDPGLGLRLIYFSYDVKMKEKGDIPEGYSVSREKKERFSLILESASTNQTSMYLCASSVGGEKLFFGSGTQLSVL.

This rearrangement joins TRBV19 to TRBJ1-5; D possibly corresponds to TRBD1 (5 bases). Germline V gene lookup returns CDR1 LNHDA and CDR2 SQIVND (reference sequence). The V gene lost 5 bases and the J gene lost 4 bases, with 12 bases spanning the gap. The CDR3 runs 14 residues. In DNA, the CDR3 is TGTGCCAGTAGTGAACAGGCGGGGAATCAGCCCCAGCATTTT. Amino acid sequence: CASSEQAGNQPQHF.

V usage is TRBV5-8 and J usage is TRBJ2-7, with 7 positions matching TRBD2. V lost 4 bases to trimming and J lost 7 bases; unmatched junction nucleotides: 5. CDR1 is SGHTS and CDR2 is YDEGEE in the germline V gene. The CDR3 spans 12 residues. The CDR3 bases are TGTGCCAGCAGCCCCTTCGGGGGGGAGCAGTACGTC. This codes for CASSPFGGEQYV.

The V call is TRBV28, the J call TRBJ2-2; TRBD1 matches 8 bases. CDR1 is MDHEN and CDR2 is SYDVKM in the germline V gene. After removal of 1 base from V and 4 bases from J, the junction contained 14 bases not matched to a gene. The CDR3 runs 19 residues. CDR3 DNA: TGTGCCAGCAGTTTATTAGGGGGCCGGACAGGGCCCTTCACCGGGGAGCTGTTTTTT. Its translation: CASSLLGGRTGPFTGELFF.

The chain joins TRBV5-1 to TRBJ2-7; TRBD1 matches 9 bases. Germline trimming cut 9 bases from V and 0 bases from J; bases unmatched to any gene: 25. The CDR3 is 20 amino acids. Germline lookup yields CDR1 SGHRS and CDR2 YFSETQ. CDR3 sequence: CATTGRMTGGLRDLSYEQYF. CDR3 nucleotides: TGCGCCACCACGGGTCGGATGACAGGGGGTCTCCGGGACCTCTCCTACGAGCAGTACTTC.

The chain recombines TRBV7-8 with TRBJ2-1, with D possibly being TRBD2 (6 bases). This CDR3 is built from 17 residues. The V and J ends lost 1 base and 0 bases respectively, with 13 bases between them. The germline CDR1 and CDR2 sequences are SGHVS and FQNEAQ. The CDR3 spells CASSLVLAGSSYNEQFF. As DNA, the CDR3 is TGTGCCAGCAGCTTAGTTTTGGCGGGGAGCTCCTACAATGAGCAGTTCTTC.

This clone came up a few times. The rearrangement joins TRBV2 to TRBJ1-1; D may be TRBD1 (5 bases). CDR1 and CDR2 from the germline V gene are SNHLY and FYNNEI. Trimming cost V 8 bases and J 3 bases, with 10 bases left between them. This CDR3 region has 12 residues. CDR3 region: CASLAQDTEAFF. The CDR3 DNA sequence: TGTGCCAGCCTGGCACAGGACACTGAAGCTTTCTTT.

The chain combines TRBV6-1 with TRBJ2-7; D is undetermined. The germline gives CDR1 MNHNS, CDR2 SASEGT. The CDR3 length is 11 residues. V was pared by 6 bases and J by 7 bases, with 10 bases between. CDR3 sequence (DNA): TGTGCCAGCAGGCGTCAGACAGAGCAGTACTTC. Its translation: CASRRQTEQYF.

The chain combines TRBV5-1 with TRBJ2-1, with TRBD1 matching over 10 bases. The J segment lost 8 bases and the V segment lost 6 bases, leaving 8 bases of the junction unmatched. The CDR3 runs to 14 residues. Per germline, CDR1 SGHRS and CDR2 YFSETQ. CDR3 sequence (DNA): TGCGCCAGCAATCGGGACAGGGGTCGGGATGAGCAGTTCTTC. It encodes CASNRDRGRDEQFF.

This chain's CDR3 is CASSLSSGFWVETQYF. For the CDR3, the DNA is TGTGCCAGCAGTTTATCCTCGGGTTTTTGGGTAGAGACCCAGTACTTC. The J gene is TRBJ2-5, the V gene TRBV28; D not resolved. V gave up 1 base and J gave up 4 bases, with 16 bases separating them. The CDR3 covers 16 residues. Germline loops: CDR1 MDHEN, CDR2 SYDVKM.

Only a few counts were recorded for this clone. V is TRBV10-3 and J is TRBJ2-3, with TRBD2 matching over 11 bases. This CDR3 has 16 amino acids. Germline CDR1 is ENHRY and CDR2 is SYGVKD. Trimming removed 7 bases from V and 2 bases from J; junction bases left unmatched: 8. CDR3: CAITDSGGGITDTQYF. In DNA form, the CDR3 reads TGTGCCATCACCGATAGCGGGGGGGGAATCACAGATACGCAGTATTTT.

J is TRBJ1-1 and V is TRBV5-4; no clear D. The V gene lost 0 bases and the J gene lost 4 bases, with 4 bases spanning the gap. Germline assignment: CDR1 SGHNT and CDR2 YYREEE (reference sequence). The CDR3 covers 12 residues. The CDR3 loop reads CASSLASTEAFF. The CDR3 coding sequence is TGTGCCAGCAGCTTGGCCAGCACTGAAGCTTTCTTT.

This chain uses TRBV5-1 with TRBJ1-2; D call uncertain. Trimming took off 0 bases at V and 6 bases at J, with 15 bases between the two ends. There are 15 residues in the CDR3. CDR1 and CDR2 from the germline V gene are SGHRS and YFSETQ. In DNA form, the CDR3 reads TGCGCCAGCAGCTTGGAGGTGGGCGGGAGAGATGGCTACACCTTC. This gives the protein CASSLEVGGRDGYTF.

This clone is classed as large. The chain carries TRBV7-6 and TRBJ1-1, with 8 bases that match TRBD1. Germline lookup yields CDR1 SGHVS and CDR2 FNYEAQ. CDR3 length: 14 amino acids. Trimming cost V 4 bases and J 4 bases; bases outside gene matches: 5. This chain's CDR3 is CASSSTTGGTEAFF. In DNA, the CDR3 is TGTGCCAGCAGCTCAACCACAGGGGGCACTGAAGCTTTCTTT.

The chain joins TRBV6-7 to TRBJ1-1, with a possible D match to TRBD1 (5 bases). TRBV6-7 is labeled an ORF, and its function is uncertain. With 5 bases removed from V and 3 bases from J, the gap between germline ends came to 25 bases. The CDR3 extends over 18 amino acids. CDR3 protein: CASSPGDGRGIGDTEAFF. The DNA of the CDR3 is TGTGCCAGCAGTCCGGGAGACGGGAGGGGTATTGGGGACACTGAAGCTTTCTTT.

The chain is built from TRBV5-1 and TRBJ2-7; weak D call: TRBD1 (6 bases). Trimming shortened V by 0 bases and J by 0 bases, and 10 bases separated the two germline ends. The CDR3 extends over 15 amino acids. The V gene's germline CDR1 is SGHRS and CDR2 YFSETQ. For the CDR3, the DNA is TGCGCCAGCAGCTTGGACAGGGCTCTCTCCTACGAGCAGTACTTC. Amino acid sequence: CASSLDRALSYEQYF. The full variable domain, completed using reference TRBV5-1 and TRBJ2-7, is KAGVTQTPRYLIKTRGQQVTLSCSPISGHRSVSWYQQTPGQGLQFLFEYFSETQRNKGNFPGRFSGRQFSNSRSEMNVSTLELGDSALYLCASSLDRALSYEQYFGPGTRLTVT.

The genes are TRBV30 and TRBJ1-3; D is ambiguous. CDR3 length equals 13 residues. CDR1 and CDR2 from the germline V gene are GTSNPN and SVGIG (reference sequence). The V gene lost 3 bases and the J gene lost 3 bases, with 9 bases spanning the gap. DNA of the CDR3: TGTGCCTGGAGCGACGGGAATGGAAACACCATATATTTT. Its translation: CAWSDGNGNTIYF. The full variable domain, completed using reference TRBV30 and TRBJ1-3, is SQTIHQWPATLVQPVGSPLSLECTVEGTSNPNLYWYRQAAGRGLQLLFYSVGIGQISSEVPQNLSASRPQDRQFILSSKKLLLSDSGFYLCAWSDGNGNTIYFGEGSWLTVV.

The rearrangement links TRBV28 to TRBJ1-1; D unresolved. Trimming cost V 3 bases and J 0 bases, with 5 bases left between them. Germline V gene data show CDR1 as MDHEN and CDR2 as SYDVKM. The CDR3 sequence is 13 residues long. CDR3 DNA: TGTGCCAGCAGTTTTTCGGTGAACACTGAAGCTTTCTTT. Translated: CASSFSVNTEAFF.

The chain carries TRBV18 and TRBJ2-7, with TRBD1 matching over 12 bases. V was pared by 5 bases and J by 5 bases, with 4 bases of the junction left unmatched. From germline, CDR1 is KGHSH and CDR2 LQKENI. The CDR3 spans 14 residues. The CDR3 spells CASSRDRGLDEQYF. The CDR3 DNA reads as TGTGCCAGCTCAAGGGACAGGGGGCTAGACGAGCAGTACTTC. Full variable domain (remainder filled in from reference TRBV18 and TRBJ2-7): NAGVMQNPRHLVRRRGQEARLRCSPMKGHSHVYWYRQLPEEGLKFMVYLQKENIIDESGMPKERFSAEFPKEGPSILRIQQVVRGDSAAYFCASSRDRGLDEQYFGPGTRLTVT.